The clone carrying this T cell receptor (beta chain) was picked up many times. Its matching antigen is unknown. From the germline J gene comes the end of the CDR3, since the read stops 3 residues before it. Both groups were predominantly of Caucasian heritage. Donors gave 5 to 8 ml heparinized peripheral whole blood. This CDR3 comprises 13 residues. V trimming: 8 bases; J trimming: 6 bases; junction bases outside the gene matches: 7. This sample stems from a study of T cell clonality in common variable immunodeficiency. Only in-frame clones appear in the TCRdb table, and some are missing; sequencing was by immunoSEQ multiplex PCR. The sample holds approximately 60,000 clones, and no clone turns up only once. Study outcomes and limitations: Compared with controls, CVID subjects had fewer shared TCRbeta clones.

J is TRBJ2-1 and V is TRBV12-3 or TRBV12-4; 7 positions agree with TRBD1. The sample comprised peripheral blood mononuclear cells. The receptor comes from a person between 18 and 75 years old in good health. The sequenced CDR3 bases are TGTGCCAGCGGTCTTAGACAGGGCAATGAG. Protein: CASGLRQGNE. The CDR3 reads in full as CASGLRQGNEQFF.